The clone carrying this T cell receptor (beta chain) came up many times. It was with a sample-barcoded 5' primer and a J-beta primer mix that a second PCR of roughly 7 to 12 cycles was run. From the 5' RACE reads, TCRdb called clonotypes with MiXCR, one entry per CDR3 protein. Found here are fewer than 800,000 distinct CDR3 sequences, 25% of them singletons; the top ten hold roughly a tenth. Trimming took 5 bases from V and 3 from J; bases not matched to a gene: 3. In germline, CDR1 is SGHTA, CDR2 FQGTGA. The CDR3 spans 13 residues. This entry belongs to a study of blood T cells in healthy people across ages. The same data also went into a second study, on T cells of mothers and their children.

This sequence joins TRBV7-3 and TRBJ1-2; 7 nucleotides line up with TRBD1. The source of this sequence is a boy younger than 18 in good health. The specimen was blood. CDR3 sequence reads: CASSPGTDYGYTF. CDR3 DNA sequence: TGTGCCAGCAGCCCCGGGACAGACTATGGCTACACCTTC.